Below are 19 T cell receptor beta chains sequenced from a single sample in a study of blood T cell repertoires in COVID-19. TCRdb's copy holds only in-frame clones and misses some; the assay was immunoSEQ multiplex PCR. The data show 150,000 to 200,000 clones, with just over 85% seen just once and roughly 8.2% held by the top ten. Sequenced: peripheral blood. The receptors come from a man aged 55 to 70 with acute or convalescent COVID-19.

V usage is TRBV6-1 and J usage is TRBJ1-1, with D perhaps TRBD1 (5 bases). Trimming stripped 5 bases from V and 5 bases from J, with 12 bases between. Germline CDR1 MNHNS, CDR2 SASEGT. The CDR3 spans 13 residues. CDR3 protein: CASSPFGGTEAFF. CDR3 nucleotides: TGTGCCAGCAGTCCTTTCGGGGGGACTGAAGCTTTCTTT.

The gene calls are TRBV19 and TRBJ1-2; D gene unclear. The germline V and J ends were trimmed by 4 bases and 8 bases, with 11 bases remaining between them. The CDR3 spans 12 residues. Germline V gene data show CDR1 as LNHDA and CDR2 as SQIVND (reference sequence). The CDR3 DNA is TGTGCCAGTAGTACCCGGCGCAGGGGCTACACCTTC. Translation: CASSTRRRGYTF.

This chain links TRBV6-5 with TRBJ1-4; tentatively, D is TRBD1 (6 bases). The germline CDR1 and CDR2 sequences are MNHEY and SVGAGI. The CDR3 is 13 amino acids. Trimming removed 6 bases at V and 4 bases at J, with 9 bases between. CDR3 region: CASRTGLNEKLFF. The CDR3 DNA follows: TGTGCCAGCAGGACAGGACTTAATGAAAAACTGTTTTTT.

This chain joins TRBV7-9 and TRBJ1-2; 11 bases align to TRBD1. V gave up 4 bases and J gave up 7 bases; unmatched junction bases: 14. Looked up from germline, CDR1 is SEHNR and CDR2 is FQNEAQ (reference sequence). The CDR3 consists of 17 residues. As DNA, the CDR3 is TGTGCCAGCAGCTCCCACTCACCCGGACAGGGGGCGGTTGGCTACACCTTC. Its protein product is CASSSHSPGQGAVGYTF.

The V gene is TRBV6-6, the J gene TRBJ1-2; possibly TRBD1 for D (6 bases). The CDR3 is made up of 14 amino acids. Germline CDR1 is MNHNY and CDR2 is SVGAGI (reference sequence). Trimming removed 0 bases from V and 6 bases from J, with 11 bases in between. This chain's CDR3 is CASSYSNRAHGYTF. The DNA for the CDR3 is TGTGCCAGCAGTTACTCGAACAGGGCACATGGCTACACCTTC.

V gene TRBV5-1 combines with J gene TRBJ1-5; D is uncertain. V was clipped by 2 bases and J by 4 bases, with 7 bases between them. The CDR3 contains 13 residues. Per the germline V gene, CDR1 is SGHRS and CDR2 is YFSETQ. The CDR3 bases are TGCGCCAGCAGCTTTGAGGGAAATCAGCCCCAGCATTTT. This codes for CASSFEGNQPQHF.

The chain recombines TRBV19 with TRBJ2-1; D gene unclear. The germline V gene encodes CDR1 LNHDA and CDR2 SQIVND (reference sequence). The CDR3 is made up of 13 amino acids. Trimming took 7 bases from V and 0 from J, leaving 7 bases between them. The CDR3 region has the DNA TGTGCCAGTACCCCGAGCTCCTACAATGAGCAGTTCTTC. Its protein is CASTPSSYNEQFF. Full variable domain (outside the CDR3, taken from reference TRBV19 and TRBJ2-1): DGGITQSPKYLFRKEGQNVTLSCEQNLNHDAMYWYRQDPGQGLRLIYYSQIVNDFQKGDIAEGYSVSREKKESFPLTVTSAQKNPTAFYLCASTPSSYNEQFFGPGTRLTVL.

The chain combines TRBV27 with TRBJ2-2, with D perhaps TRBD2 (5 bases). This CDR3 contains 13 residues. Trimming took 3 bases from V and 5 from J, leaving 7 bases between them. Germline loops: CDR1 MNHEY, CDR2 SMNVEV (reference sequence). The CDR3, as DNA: TGTGCCAGCAGTTTCGGGGAAACCGGGGAGCTGTTTTTT. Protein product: CASSFGETGELFF.

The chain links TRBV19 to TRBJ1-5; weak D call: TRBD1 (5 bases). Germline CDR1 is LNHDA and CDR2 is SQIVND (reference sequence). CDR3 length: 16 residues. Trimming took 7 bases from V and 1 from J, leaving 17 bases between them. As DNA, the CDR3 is TGTGCCAGTACCCTTGGGAGGGGTCTAAGCAATCAGCCCCAGCATTTT. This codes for CASTLGRGLSNQPQHF. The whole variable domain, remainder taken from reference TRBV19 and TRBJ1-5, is DGGITQSPKYLFRKEGQNVTLSCEQNLNHDAMYWYRQDPGQGLRLIYYSQIVNDFQKGDIAEGYSVSREKKESFPLTVTSAQKNPTAFYLCASTLGRGLSNQPQHFGDGTRLSIL.

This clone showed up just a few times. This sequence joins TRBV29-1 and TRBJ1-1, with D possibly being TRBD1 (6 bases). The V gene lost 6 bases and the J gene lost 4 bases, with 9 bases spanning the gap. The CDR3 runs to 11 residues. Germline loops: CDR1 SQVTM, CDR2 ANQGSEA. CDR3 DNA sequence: TGCAGCGTAACAGGGAGCACTGAAGCTTTCTTT. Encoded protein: CSVTGSTEAFF. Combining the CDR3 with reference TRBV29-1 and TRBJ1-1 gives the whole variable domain SAVISQKPSRDICQRGTSLTIQCQVDSQVTMMFWYRQQPGQSLTLIATANQGSEATYESGFVIDKFPISRPNLTFSTLTVSNMSPEDSSIYLCSVTGSTEAFFGQGTRLTVV.

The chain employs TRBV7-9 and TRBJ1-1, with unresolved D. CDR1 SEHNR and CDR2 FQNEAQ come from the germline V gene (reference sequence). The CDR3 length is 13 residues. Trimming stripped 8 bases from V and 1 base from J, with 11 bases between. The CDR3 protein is CASSRGGNTEAFF. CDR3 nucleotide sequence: TGTGCCAGCTCACGGGGAGGGAACACTGAAGCTTTCTTT.

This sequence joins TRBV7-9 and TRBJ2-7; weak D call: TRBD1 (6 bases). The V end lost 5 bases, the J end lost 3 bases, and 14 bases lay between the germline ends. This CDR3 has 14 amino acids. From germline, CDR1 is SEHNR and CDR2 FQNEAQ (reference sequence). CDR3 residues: CASSLRDTHYEQYF. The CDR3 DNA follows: TGTGCCAGCAGCCTCCGGGACACCCACTACGAGCAGTACTTC. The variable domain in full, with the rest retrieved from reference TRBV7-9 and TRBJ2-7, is DTGVSQNPRHKITKRGQNVTFRCDPISEHNRLYWYRQTLGQGPEFLTYFQNEAQLEKSRLLSDRFSAERPKGSFSTLEIQRTEQGDSAMYLCASSLRDTHYEQYFGPGTRLTVT.

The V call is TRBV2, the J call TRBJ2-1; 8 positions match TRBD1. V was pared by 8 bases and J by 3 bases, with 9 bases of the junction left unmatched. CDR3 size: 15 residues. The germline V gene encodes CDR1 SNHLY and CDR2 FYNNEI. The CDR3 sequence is CASLPDRAGYNEQFF. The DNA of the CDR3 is TGTGCCAGCCTCCCGGACAGGGCGGGCTACAATGAGCAGTTCTTC.

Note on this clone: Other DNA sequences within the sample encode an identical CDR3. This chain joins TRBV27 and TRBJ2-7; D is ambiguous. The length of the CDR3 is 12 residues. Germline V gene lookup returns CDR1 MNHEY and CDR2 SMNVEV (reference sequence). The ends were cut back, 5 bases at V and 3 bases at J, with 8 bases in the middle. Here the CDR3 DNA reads TGTGCCAGCAGTAGACAAGGCTACGAGCAGTACTTC. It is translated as CASSRQGYEQYF.

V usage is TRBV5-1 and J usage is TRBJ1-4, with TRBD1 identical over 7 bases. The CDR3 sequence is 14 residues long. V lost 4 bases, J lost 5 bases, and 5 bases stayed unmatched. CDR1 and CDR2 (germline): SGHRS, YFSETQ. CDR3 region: CASSLGQNNEKLFF. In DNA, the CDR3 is TGCGCCAGCAGCCTGGGACAGAACAATGAAAAACTGTTTTTT.

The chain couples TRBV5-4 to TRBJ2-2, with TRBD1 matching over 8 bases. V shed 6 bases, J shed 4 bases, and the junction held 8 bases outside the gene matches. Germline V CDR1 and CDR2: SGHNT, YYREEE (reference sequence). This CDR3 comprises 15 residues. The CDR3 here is CASNPRTGSTGELFF. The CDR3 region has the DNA TGTGCCAGCAACCCGCGGACAGGGAGCACCGGGGAGCTGTTTTTT.

CDR3 loop: CAISGEDSSYEQYF. As DNA, the CDR3 is TGTGCCATCAGTGGTGAGGACAGTTCCTACGAGCAGTACTTC. V is TRBV10-3 and J is TRBJ2-7; a weak D match, TRBD1 (6 bases). Deletions cut 4 bases from V and 1 base from J, with 11 bases between. This CDR3 comprises 14 residues. The germline gives CDR1 ENHRY, CDR2 SYGVKD.

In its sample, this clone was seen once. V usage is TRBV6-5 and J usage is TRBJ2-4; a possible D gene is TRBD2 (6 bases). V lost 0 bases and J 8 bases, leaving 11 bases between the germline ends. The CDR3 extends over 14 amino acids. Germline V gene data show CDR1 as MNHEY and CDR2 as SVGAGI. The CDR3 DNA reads TGTGCCAGCAGTTACTCGGGACTTCCAGACATTCAGTACTTC. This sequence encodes CASSYSGLPDIQYF.

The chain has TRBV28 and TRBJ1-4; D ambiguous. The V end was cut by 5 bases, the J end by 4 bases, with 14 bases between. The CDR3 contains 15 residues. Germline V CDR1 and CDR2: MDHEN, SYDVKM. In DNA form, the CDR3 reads TGTGCCAGCAGTCCCTTTGGGAGTGGTAATGAAAAACTGTTTTTT. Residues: CASSPFGSGNEKLFF. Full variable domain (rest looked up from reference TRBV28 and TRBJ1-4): DVKVTQSSRYLVKRTGEKVFLECVQDMDHENMFWYRQDPGLGLRLIYFSYDVKMKEKGDIPEGYSVSREKKERFSLILESASTNQTSMYLCASSPFGSGNEKLFFGSGTQLSVL.